These 9 T cell receptor beta chains originate from one sample sequenced in a study of T cells in localized non-small cell lung cancer. Assay used: immunoSEQ multiplex PCR; TCRdb lists only in-frame clones, some missing. The sample contains tens of thousands of clones, around nine tenths of which appear only once. Sequenced material: peripheral blood, taken before any cancer treatment. Receptors were obtained from a woman aged 40-75 years with stage I squamous cell lung carcinoma.

This sequence joins TRBV15 and TRBJ1-5; unclear D gene. Germline CDR1 and CDR2: LNHNV and YYDKDF (reference sequence). The CDR3 is 15 residues long. V was clipped by 0 bases and J by 3 bases, with 9 bases between them. The CDR3 loop reads CATSRETRVNQPQHF. In nucleotides, the CDR3 is TGTGCCACCAGCAGAGAAACAAGGGTCAATCAGCCCCAGCATTTT. The full variable domain, with the rest looked up from reference TRBV15 and TRBJ1-5, is DAMVIQNPRYQVTQFGKPVTLSCSQTLNHNVMYWYQQKSSQAPKLLFHYYDKDFNNEADTPDNFQSRRPNTSFCFLDIRSPGLGDTAMYLCATSRETRVNQPQHFGDGTRLSIL.

The chain recombines TRBV29-1 with TRBJ2-2, with 7 bases aligning to TRBD1. This CDR3 has 14 residues. After removal of 4 bases from V and 5 bases from J, the junction contained 7 bases not matched to a gene. Looked up from germline, CDR1 is SQVTM and CDR2 is ANQGSEA. CDR3 region: CSVGRGLGTGELFF. CDR3 in DNA: TGCAGCGTTGGAAGGGGGCTGGGGACCGGGGAGCTGTTTTTT.

The DNA of the CDR3 is TGTGCCAGCAGCTTAGACAGGGGTTACTCACCCCTCCACTTT. Its translation is CASSLDRGYSPLHF. The chain is built from TRBV7-6 and TRBJ1-6; 7 nucleotides line up with TRBD1. This CDR3 is 14 amino acids long. J was trimmed by 10 bases and V by 1 base; bases with no gene match: 4. The germline V gene encodes CDR1 SGHVS and CDR2 FNYEAQ.

This chain joins TRBV5-1 and TRBJ1-4; D perhaps matches TRBD1 (6 bases). The V gene lost 0 bases and the J gene lost 8 bases, with 11 bases spanning the gap. CDR1 is SGHRS, CDR2 YFSETQ, per germline. This CDR3 region has 14 residues. The CDR3 region is CASSLAGVEEKLFF. In DNA, the CDR3 is TGCGCCAGCAGCTTGGCAGGGGTCGAGGAAAAACTGTTTTTT. The full variable domain, rest sourced from reference TRBV5-1 and TRBJ1-4, is KAGVTQTPRYLIKTRGQQVTLSCSPISGHRSVSWYQQTPGQGLQFLFEYFSETQRNKGNFPGRFSGRQFSNSRSEMNVSTLELGDSALYLCASSLAGVEEKLFFGSGTQLSVL.

The V and J genes are TRBV2 and TRBJ2-7; tentatively, D is TRBD2 (5 bases). Trimming pared 7 bases from V and 0 bases from J, leaving 16 bases between. The germline V gene has CDR1 SNHLY and CDR2 FYNNEI. The CDR3 has 15 amino acids. The CDR3 is CASTGGDFNSYEQYF. CDR3 sequence (DNA): TGTGCCAGCACTGGAGGAGACTTCAACTCCTACGAGCAGTACTTC.

The chain has TRBV6-5 and TRBJ1-3; D is perhaps TRBD1 (5 bases). V dropped 0 bases and J dropped 0 bases, with 9 bases sitting between them. Germline V lookup: CDR1 MNHEY, CDR2 SVGAGI. CDR3 length: 16 residues. The chain's CDR3 is CASSYSRGISGNTIYF. The CDR3 DNA reads as TGTGCCAGCAGTTACTCCCGGGGCATCTCTGGAAACACCATATATTTT.

The rearrangement links TRBV6-5 to TRBJ2-2; D unresolved. This CDR3 region has 13 residues. Germline-derived CDR1 and CDR2 are MNHEY and SVGAGI. V gave up 0 bases and J gave up 5 bases, with 4 bases separating them. Written as DNA, the CDR3 is TGTGCCAGCAGTTACTCGTCGACCGGGGAGCTGTTTTTT. Its protein is CASSYSSTGELFF.

The gene calls are TRBV5-1 and TRBJ2-5, with D perhaps matching TRBD2 (6 bases). The CDR3 has 14 amino acids. V was shortened by 0 bases and J by 1 base, with 7 bases between the two germline ends. Germline V lookup: CDR1 SGHRS, CDR2 YFSETQ. DNA of the CDR3: TGCGCCAGCAGCTTGGTGGGACTCCAAGAGACCCAGTACTTC. As protein: CASSLVGLQETQYF.

The gene calls are TRBV6-6 and TRBJ2-3; the match to TRBD2 covers 12 bases. CDR1 and CDR2 from the germline V gene are MNHNY and SVGAGI (reference sequence). The CDR3 runs to 13 residues. Trimming took 5 bases from V and 15 from J; bases not matched to a gene: 9. The CDR3 nucleotides read TGTGCCAGCAGTACACCGACTAGCGGGGGACTCTATTTT. It encodes CASSTPTSGGLYF.